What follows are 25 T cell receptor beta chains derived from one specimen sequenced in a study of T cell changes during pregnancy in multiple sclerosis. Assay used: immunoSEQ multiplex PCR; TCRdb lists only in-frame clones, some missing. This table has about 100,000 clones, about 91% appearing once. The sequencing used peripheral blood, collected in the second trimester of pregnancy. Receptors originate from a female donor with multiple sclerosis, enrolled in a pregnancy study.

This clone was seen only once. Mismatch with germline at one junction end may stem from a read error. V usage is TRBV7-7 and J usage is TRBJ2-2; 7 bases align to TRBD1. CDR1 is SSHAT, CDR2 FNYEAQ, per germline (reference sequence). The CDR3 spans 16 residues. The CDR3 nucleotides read TGTGCTAGCAGCCCACGACAGGGTCGGGTCACCGGGGAGCTGTTTTTT. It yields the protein CASSPRQGRVTGELFF.

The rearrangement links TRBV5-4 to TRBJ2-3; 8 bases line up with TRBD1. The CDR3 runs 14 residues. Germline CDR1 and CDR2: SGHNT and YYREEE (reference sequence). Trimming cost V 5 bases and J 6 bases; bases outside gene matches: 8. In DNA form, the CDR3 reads TGTGCCAGCAGGGGCGACAGGGGTGGTGATACGCAGTATTTT. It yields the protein CASRGDRGGDTQYF.

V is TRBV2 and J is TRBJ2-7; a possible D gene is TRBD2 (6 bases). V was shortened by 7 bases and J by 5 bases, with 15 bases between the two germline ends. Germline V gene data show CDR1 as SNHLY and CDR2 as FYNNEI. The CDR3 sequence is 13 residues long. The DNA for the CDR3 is TGTGCCAGCAAGACGGGGGTTCGGGACGAGCAGTACTTC. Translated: CASKTGVRDEQYF.

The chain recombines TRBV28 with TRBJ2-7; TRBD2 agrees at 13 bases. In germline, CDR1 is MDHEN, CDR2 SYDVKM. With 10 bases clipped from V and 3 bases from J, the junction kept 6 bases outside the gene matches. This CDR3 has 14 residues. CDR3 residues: CATVGLAGNYEQYF. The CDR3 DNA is TGTGCCACAGTGGGACTAGCGGGAAACTACGAGCAGTACTTC.

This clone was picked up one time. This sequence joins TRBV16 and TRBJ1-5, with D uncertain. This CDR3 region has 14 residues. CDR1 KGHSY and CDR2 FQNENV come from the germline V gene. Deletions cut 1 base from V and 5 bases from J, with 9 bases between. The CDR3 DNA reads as TGTGCCAGCAGCCAATTGAGTGAAGATCAGCCCCAGCATTTT. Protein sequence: CASSQLSEDQPQHF.

The CDR3 loop is CATRAGWSTDTQYF. For the CDR3, the DNA is TGTGCCACCCGAGCGGGATGGAGCACAGATACGCAGTATTTT. This chain links TRBV27 with TRBJ2-3; 7 positions agree with TRBD2. The CDR3 length is 14 residues. V trimming: 10 bases; J trimming: 0 bases; junction bases outside the gene matches: 7. Germline values: CDR1 MNHEY, CDR2 SMNVEV (reference sequence).

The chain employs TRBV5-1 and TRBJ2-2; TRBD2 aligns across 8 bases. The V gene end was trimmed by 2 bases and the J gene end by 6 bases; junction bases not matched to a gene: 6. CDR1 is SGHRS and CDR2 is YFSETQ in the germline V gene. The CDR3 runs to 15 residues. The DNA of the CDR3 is TGCGCCAGCAGCTTCCAGCGGGAGTCGGCCGGGGAGCTGTTTTTT. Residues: CASSFQRESAGELFF.

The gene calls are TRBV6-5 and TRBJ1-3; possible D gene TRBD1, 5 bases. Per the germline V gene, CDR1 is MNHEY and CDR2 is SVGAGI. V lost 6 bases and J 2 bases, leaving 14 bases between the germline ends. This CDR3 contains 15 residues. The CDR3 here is CASSQYGGTGNTIYF. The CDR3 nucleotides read TGTGCCAGCAGCCAATACGGGGGAACTGGAAACACCATATATTTT.

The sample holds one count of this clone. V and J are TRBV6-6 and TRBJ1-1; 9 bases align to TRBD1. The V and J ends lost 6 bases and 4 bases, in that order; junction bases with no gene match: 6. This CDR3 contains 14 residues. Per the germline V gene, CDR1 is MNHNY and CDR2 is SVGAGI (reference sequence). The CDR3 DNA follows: TGTGCCAGCAGACGGGACAGGGAGTCCACTGAAGCTTTCTTT. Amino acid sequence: CASRRDRESTEAFF.

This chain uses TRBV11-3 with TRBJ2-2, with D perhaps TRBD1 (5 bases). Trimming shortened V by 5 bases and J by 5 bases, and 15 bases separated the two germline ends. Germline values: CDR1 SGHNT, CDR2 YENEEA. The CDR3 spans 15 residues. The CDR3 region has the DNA TGTGCCAGCAGCAATACAAGGGGTACGACCGGGGAGCTGTTTTTT. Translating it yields CASSNTRGTTGELFF.

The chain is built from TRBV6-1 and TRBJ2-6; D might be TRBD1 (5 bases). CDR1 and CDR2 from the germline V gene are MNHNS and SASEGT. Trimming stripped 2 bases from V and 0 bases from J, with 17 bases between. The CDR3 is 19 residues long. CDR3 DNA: TGTGCCAGCAGTGAAAGGGGTCATGGTACGGGCTCTGGGGCCAACGTCCTGACTTTC. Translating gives CASSERGHGTGSGANVLTF.

As DNA, the CDR3 is TGTGCCAGCAGCTCTCCCGGGACAGGGTGGGAGCAGTACTTC. Its protein product is CASSSPGTGWEQYF. V and J are TRBV7-9 and TRBJ2-7, with TRBD1 identical over 9 bases. The junction had 8 bases not matched to a gene; V was cut back by 4 bases and J by 7 bases. Germline lookup yields CDR1 SEHNR and CDR2 FQNEAQ (reference sequence). The CDR3 is 14 amino acids.

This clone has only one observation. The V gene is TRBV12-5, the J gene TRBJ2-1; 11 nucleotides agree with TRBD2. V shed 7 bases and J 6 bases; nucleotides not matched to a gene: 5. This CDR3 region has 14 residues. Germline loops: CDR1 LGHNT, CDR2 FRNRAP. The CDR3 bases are TGTGCTAGTGCCGATAGCGGGAGGGTCAATGAGCAGTTCTTC. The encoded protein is CASADSGRVNEQFF.

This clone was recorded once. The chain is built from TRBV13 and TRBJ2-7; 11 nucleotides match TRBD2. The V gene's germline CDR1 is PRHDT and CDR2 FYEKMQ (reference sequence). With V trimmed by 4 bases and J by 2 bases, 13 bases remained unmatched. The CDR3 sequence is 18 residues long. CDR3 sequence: CASSSQEGLAEGTYEQYF. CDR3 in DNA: TGTGCCAGCAGCTCCCAGGAGGGACTAGCGGAAGGGACCTACGAGCAGTACTTC.

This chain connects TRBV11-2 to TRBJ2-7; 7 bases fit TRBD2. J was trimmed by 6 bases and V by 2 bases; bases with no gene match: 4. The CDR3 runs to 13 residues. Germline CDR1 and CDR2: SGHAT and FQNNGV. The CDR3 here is CASSLFREGEQYF. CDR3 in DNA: TGTGCCAGCAGCTTATTCAGGGAGGGCGAGCAGTACTTC.

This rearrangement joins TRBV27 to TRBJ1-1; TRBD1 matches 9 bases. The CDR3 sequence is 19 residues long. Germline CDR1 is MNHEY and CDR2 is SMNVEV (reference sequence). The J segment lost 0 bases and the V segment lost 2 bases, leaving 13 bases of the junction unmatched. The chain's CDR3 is CASSLGTGIGWGMNTEAFF. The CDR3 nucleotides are TGTGCCAGCAGTTTAGGGACAGGGATAGGATGGGGGATGAACACTGAAGCTTTCTTT.

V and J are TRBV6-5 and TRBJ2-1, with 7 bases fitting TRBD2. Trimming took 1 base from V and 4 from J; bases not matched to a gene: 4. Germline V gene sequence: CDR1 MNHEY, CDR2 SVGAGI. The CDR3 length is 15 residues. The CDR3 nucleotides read TGTGCCAGCAGTTACTTTGAGCGGGGTTACAATGAGCAGTTCTTC. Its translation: CASSYFERGYNEQFF.

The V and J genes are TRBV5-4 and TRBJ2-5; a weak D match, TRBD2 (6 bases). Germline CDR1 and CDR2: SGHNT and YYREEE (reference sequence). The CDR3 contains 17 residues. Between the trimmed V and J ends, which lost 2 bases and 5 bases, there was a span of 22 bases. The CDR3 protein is CASSFERGGGPRETQYF. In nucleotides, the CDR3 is TGTGCCAGCAGCTTTGAAAGGGGAGGAGGGCCGAGGGAGACCCAGTACTTC.

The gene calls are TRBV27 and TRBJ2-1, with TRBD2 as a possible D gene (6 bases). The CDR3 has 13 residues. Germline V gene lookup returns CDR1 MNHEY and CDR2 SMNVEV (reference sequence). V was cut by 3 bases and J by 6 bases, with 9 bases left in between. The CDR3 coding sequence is TGTGCCAGCAGTTTTGTGGGAGGCAATGAGCAGTTCTTC. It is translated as CASSFVGGNEQFF.

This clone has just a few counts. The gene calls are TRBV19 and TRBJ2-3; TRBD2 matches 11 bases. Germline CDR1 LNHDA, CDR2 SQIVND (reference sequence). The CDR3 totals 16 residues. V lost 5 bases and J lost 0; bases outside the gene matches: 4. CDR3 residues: CASSGSGRASTDTQYF. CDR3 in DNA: TGTGCCAGTAGTGGTAGCGGGAGGGCTAGCACAGATACGCAGTATTTT.

This CDR3 reads CASSLGTRSGVWEKLFF. The CDR3 DNA reads TGTGCCAGCAGCTTAGGGACCCGGTCGGGGGTGTGGGAAAAACTGTTTTTT. This chain uses TRBV11-2 with TRBJ1-4; D possibly corresponds to TRBD1 (5 bases). Trimming left V 1 base short and J 8 bases short, with 20 bases between. The length of the CDR3 is 17 residues. Germline lookup yields CDR1 SGHAT and CDR2 FQNNGV.

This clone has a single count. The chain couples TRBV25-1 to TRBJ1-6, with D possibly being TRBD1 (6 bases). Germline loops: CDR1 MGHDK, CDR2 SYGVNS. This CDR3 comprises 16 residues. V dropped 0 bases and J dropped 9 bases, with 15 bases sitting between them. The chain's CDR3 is CASSEYGGGGGSPLHF. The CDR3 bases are TGTGCCAGCAGTGAATACGGTGGAGGGGGGGGTTCACCCCTCCACTTT. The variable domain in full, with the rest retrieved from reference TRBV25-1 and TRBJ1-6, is EADIYQTPRYLVIGTGKKITLECSQTMGHDKMYWYQQDPGMELHLIHYSYGVNSTEKGDLSSESTVSRIRTEHFPLTLESARPSHTSQYLCASSEYGGGGGSPLHFGNGTRLTVT.

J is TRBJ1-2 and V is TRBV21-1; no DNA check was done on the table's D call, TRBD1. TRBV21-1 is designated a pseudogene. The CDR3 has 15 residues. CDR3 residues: CASSKRSGQNYGYTF. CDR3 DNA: TGTGCCAGCAGCAAAAGGTCGGGACAAAACTATGGCTACACCTTC.

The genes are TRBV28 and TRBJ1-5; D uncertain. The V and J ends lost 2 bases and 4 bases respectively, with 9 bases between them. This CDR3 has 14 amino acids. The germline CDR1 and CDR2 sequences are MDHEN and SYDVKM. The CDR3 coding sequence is TGTGCCAGCAGTTTAGCACAGTTAAATCAGCCCCAGCATTTT. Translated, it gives CASSLAQLNQPQHF.

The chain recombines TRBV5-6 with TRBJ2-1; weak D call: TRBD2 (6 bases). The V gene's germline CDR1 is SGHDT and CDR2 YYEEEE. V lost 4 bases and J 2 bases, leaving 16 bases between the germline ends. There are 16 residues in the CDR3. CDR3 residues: CASSPGGGVPYNEQFF. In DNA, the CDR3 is TGTGCCAGCAGCCCCGGAGGCGGGGTGCCCTACAATGAGCAGTTCTTC.